This T cell receptor (beta chain) was documented in a study of T cells in Graves' hyperthyroidism and ophthalmopathy. Study-wide background: Staff took peripheral blood when the initial diagnosis was made, before any treatment began.

The TCR beta CDR3 regions underwent amplification using RNA transcripts as the source. HTBI primers drove first-round RT-PCR of the TCR CDR3. Using its own MiXCR run on the multiplex PCR reads, TCRdb lists one record per CDR3 protein. The sample holds some 580,000 distinct CDR3 sequences, around 16% seen once. Disease lasting under 3 months, a NOSPECS grade of at least 4, and a Clinical Activity Score of at least 3 were features of the ophthalmopathy patients. Lactation, pregnancy, other autoimmune disease or uncontrolled infection excluded patients. Fresh peripheral blood, more than 9 ml, yielded the PBMCs. Trimming took off 5 bases at V and 7 bases at J, with 12 bases between the two ends. This CDR3 has 12 amino acids. The germline gives CDR1 SQVTM, CDR2 ANQGSEA.

The origin of this receptor is a middle-aged woman with Graves' ophthalmopathy. V is TRBV29-1 and J is TRBJ2-4, with D possibly being TRBD2 (6 bases). The sequenced sample was blood. CDR3 loop: CSVRGGGNIQYF. In DNA, the CDR3 is TGCAGCGTTCGGGGAGGAGGGAACATTCAGTACTTC. Filled out from reference TRBV29-1 and TRBJ2-4, the complete variable domain reads SAVISQKPSRDICQRGTSLTIQCQVDSQVTMMFWYRQQPGQSLTLIATANQGSEATYESGFVIDKFPISRPNLTFSTLTVSNMSPEDSSIYLCSVRGGGNIQYFGAGTRLSVL.